The source of this TCR beta chain is a study of cytomegalovirus exposure and HLA in healthy donors. Vbeta (60) and Jbeta (13) primers were used in the PCR. The protocol was immunoSEQ multiplex PCR, while the TCRdb copy is restricted to in-frame clones and leaves out a portion. This table has approximately 85,000 clones, approximately 80% appearing once. In the case of this clone: Other DNA sequences within the sample encode an identical CDR3.

CDR3 size: 15 residues. The TCR originated in a man aged 50 or older in good health and CMV-seropositive. The V call is TRBV21-1, the J call TRBJ1-5. TRBV21-1 is annotated as a pseudogene. The sequencing input was PBMCs. For the CDR3, the DNA is TGTGCCAGCAGGGGGGGAAGTTATAGCAATCAGCCCCAGCATTTT. The encoded protein is CASRGGSYSNQPQHF.